Below are 17 T cell receptor beta chains sequenced from a single sample in a study of blood T cell repertoires in COVID-19. Repertoires were generated with immunoSEQ multiplex PCR, while TCRdb's copy carries only in-frame clones and drops some. The data hold a few hundred thousand clones, with 70% to 90% observed a single time. Sequencing input: PBMCs or T cells enriched from blood (not recorded which). Source of these receptors: a woman in her thirties or forties with acute COVID-19.

The chain couples TRBV7-2 to TRBJ1-1; TRBD1 is a possible D gene (5 bases). The CDR3 has 14 residues. Germline-derived CDR1 and CDR2 are SGHTA and FQGNSA. With 5 bases removed from V and 0 bases from J, the gap between germline ends came to 10 bases. The CDR3 region has the DNA TGTGCCAGCAGCCTGGCAGGGCTGAACACTGAAGCTTTCTTT. It encodes CASSLAGLNTEAFF. The variable domain in full, with the rest retrieved from reference TRBV7-2 and TRBJ1-1, is GAGVSQSPSNKVTEKGKDVELRCDPISGHTALYWYRQSLGQGLEFLIYFQGNSAPDKSGLPSDRFSAERTGGSVSTLTIQRTQQEDSAVYLCASSLAGLNTEAFFGQGTRLTVV.

The chain recombines TRBV15 with TRBJ1-1; possibly TRBD1 for D (5 bases). The CDR3 length is 15 residues. Germline CDR1 reads LNHNV; CDR2 reads YYDKDF (reference sequence). V gave up 8 bases and J gave up 6 bases, with 22 bases separating them. CDR3 sequence: CATLRGGSLVAEAFF. CDR3 in DNA: TGTGCCACCTTGCGGGGGGGGTCTCTGGTAGCTGAAGCTTTCTTT.

The chain has TRBV19 and TRBJ2-3; a weak D match, TRBD2 (6 bases). The ends were cut back, 5 bases at V and 0 bases at J, with 15 bases in the middle. CDR1 is LNHDA, CDR2 SQIVND, per germline (reference sequence). This CDR3 region has 16 residues. In nucleotides, the CDR3 is TGTGCCAGTAGTCCCGGACTATTTACTAGCACAGATACGCAGTATTTT. As protein: CASSPGLFTSTDTQYF.

The chain combines TRBV24-1 with TRBJ2-2, with D possibly matching TRBD1 (6 bases). This CDR3 has 15 amino acids. V dropped 5 bases and J dropped 5 bases, with 14 bases sitting between them. Germline lookup yields CDR1 KGHDR and CDR2 SFDVKD. CDR3 sequence: CATSARTGPTGELFF. Written as DNA, the CDR3 is TGTGCCACCAGTGCCCGCACAGGGCCAACCGGGGAGCTGTTTTTT.

The CDR3 sequence: CASSPKGADCQETQYF. The CDR3 nucleotides are TGTGCCAGCAGCCCTAAGGGGGCGGACTGCCAAGAGACCCAGTACTTC. The chain is built from TRBV3-1 (or the pseudogene TRBV3-2) and TRBJ2-5, with TRBD1 matching over 7 bases. V shed 4 bases and J 1 base; nucleotides not matched to a gene: 9. CDR1 and CDR2 (germline): LGHDT, YNNKEL (reference sequence). This CDR3 region has 16 residues.

The chain uses TRBV19 and TRBJ1-1, with D possibly TRBD1 on 5 matching bases. CDR1 is LNHDA, CDR2 SQIVND, per germline (reference sequence). There are 16 residues in the CDR3. V was cut by 3 bases and J by 1 base, with 15 bases left in between. The CDR3 nucleotides are TGTGCCAGTAGTATCGGGGGAGTCTTTAGGAACACTGAAGCTTTCTTT. As protein: CASSIGGVFRNTEAFF.

The genes are TRBV2 and TRBJ1-1, with D perhaps matching TRBD1 (5 bases). Germline V gene data show CDR1 as SNHLY and CDR2 as FYNNEI. V lost 7 bases to trimming and J lost 4 bases, with 16 bases between them. The CDR3 is made up of 14 amino acids. As DNA, the CDR3 is TGTGCCAGCACCCGACGGGGGGAAGGCACTGAAGCTTTCTTT. The encoded protein is CASTRRGEGTEAFF.

The chain uses TRBV19 and TRBJ2-2; D is unresolved. Germline CDR1 is LNHDA and CDR2 is SQIVND (reference sequence). The CDR3 sequence is 15 residues long. Trimming removed 5 bases at V and 0 bases at J, with 10 bases between. CDR3: CASSVRVPNTGELFF. In DNA form, the CDR3 reads TGTGCCAGTAGTGTCCGAGTCCCGAACACCGGGGAGCTGTTTTTT.

J is TRBJ1-2 and V is TRBV6-5, with D perhaps matching TRBD1 (6 bases). Trimming removed 6 bases from V and 0 bases from J, with 11 bases in between. In germline, CDR1 is MNHEY, CDR2 SVGAGI. The CDR3 is 14 residues long. CDR3 sequence: CASRGAAANYGYTF. The CDR3 DNA reads as TGTGCCAGCAGGGGGGCAGCAGCTAACTATGGCTACACCTTC.

The J gene is TRBJ1-3, the V gene TRBV6-1; unclear D gene. V dropped 3 bases and J dropped 0 bases, with 6 bases sitting between them. Germline V gene lookup returns CDR1 MNHNS and CDR2 SASEGT. This CDR3 comprises 14 residues. The CDR3 region has the DNA TGTGCCAGCAGTGATGCAGACTCTGGAAACACCATATATTTT. Translation gives CASSDADSGNTIYF.

The gene calls are TRBV29-1 and TRBJ2-4; D gene ambiguous. Germline assignment: CDR1 SQVTM and CDR2 ANQGSEA. The V and J ends lost 4 bases and 0 bases respectively, with 7 bases between them. The CDR3 consists of 13 residues. The chain's CDR3 is CSVAIAAKNIQYF. CDR3 nucleotides: TGCAGCGTTGCGATAGCAGCCAAAAACATTCAGTACTTC.

The chain employs TRBV6-5 and TRBJ2-1; a possible D gene is TRBD1 (6 bases). CDR3 length equals 15 residues. V dropped 2 bases and J dropped 7 bases, with 15 bases sitting between them. Germline CDR1 reads MNHEY; CDR2 reads SVGAGI. CDR3: CASSYHRTAPNEQFF. In nucleotides, the CDR3 is TGTGCCAGCAGTTACCACAGGACAGCCCCAAATGAGCAGTTCTTC.

The chain uses TRBV29-1 and TRBJ2-5; 7 nucleotides agree with TRBD1. The CDR3 covers 12 residues. After removal of 7 bases from V and 7 bases from J, the junction contained 9 bases not matched to a gene. The V gene's germline CDR1 is SQVTM and CDR2 ANQGSEA. The CDR3 DNA is TGCAGCGCTGGAACAGGGGTGGGGACCCAGTACTTC. Protein sequence: CSAGTGVGTQYF.

This chain connects TRBV6-5 to TRBJ2-7; tentatively, D is TRBD2 (5 bases). The germline V and J ends were trimmed by 2 bases and 1 base, with 15 bases remaining between them. CDR3 length: 16 residues. Germline CDR1 and CDR2: MNHEY and SVGAGI. The CDR3 DNA is TGTGCCAGCAGTTACCAGTCTTACCCGGGATCCTACGAGCAGTACTTC. Its translation: CASSYQSYPGSYEQYF.

The chain employs TRBV5-8 and TRBJ1-5, with a weak D call TRBD1 (5 bases). Germline CDR1 is SGHTS and CDR2 is YDEGEE. Trimming pared 4 bases from V and 0 bases from J, leaving 8 bases between. The CDR3 runs to 14 residues. The CDR3 is CASSVRGSNQPQHF. The CDR3 nucleotides read TGTGCCAGCAGCGTAAGGGGTAGCAATCAGCCCCAGCATTTT.

The CDR3 region has the DNA TGCGCCAGCAGCTGGGAGACTACCTGGGCCGGGGAGCTGTTTTTT. Amino acids: CASSWETTWAGELFF. The J gene is TRBJ2-2, the V gene TRBV5-1; D perhaps matches TRBD2 (5 bases). The CDR3 sequence is 15 residues long. Trimming took off 3 bases at V and 6 bases at J, with 15 bases between the two ends. Per the germline V gene, CDR1 is SGHRS and CDR2 is YFSETQ.

This chain joins TRBV4-3 and TRBJ1-6; TRBD1 agrees at 10 bases. V was pared by 3 bases and J by 10 bases, with 9 bases of the junction left unmatched. This CDR3 has 16 residues. Germline assignment: CDR1 LGHNA and CDR2 YSLEER. CDR3 sequence: CASSQLTGGQGSPLHF. Here the CDR3 DNA reads TGCGCCAGCAGCCAGTTGACAGGGGGCCAGGGCTCACCCCTCCACTTT.